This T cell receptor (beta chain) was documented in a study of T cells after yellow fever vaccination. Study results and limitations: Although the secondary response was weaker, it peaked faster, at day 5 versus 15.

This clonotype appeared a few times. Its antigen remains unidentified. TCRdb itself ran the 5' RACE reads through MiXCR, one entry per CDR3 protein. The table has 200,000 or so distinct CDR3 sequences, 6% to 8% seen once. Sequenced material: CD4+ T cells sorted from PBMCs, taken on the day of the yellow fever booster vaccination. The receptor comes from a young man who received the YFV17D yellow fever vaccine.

The CDR3 DNA reads TGTGCCAGCAGCTTATTCACCCCCGATACGCAGTATTTT. Protein sequence: CASSLFTPDTQYF. The chain is built from TRBV7-6 and TRBJ2-3, with D uncertain. V was shortened by 2 bases and J by 6 bases, with 9 bases between the two germline ends. Germline-derived CDR1 and CDR2 are SGHVS and FNYEAQ. The CDR3 has 13 residues.